This T cell receptor beta chain was captured in a study of blood T cell repertoires in COVID-19. Study details: Acute-phase and convalescent COVID-19 samples originated in the United States, Italy and Spain. T cells, B-cell-depleted T cells, or PBMCs supplied cDNA or gDNA.

Original analysis: Amplification with reference gene primers provided the estimates of nucleated cell counts. Produced via immunoSEQ multiplex PCR; TCRdb's table is partial and in-frame only. Clone size and the V and J calls come from that table; the DNA yielded D and trimming. The sample records fewer than 50,000 clones, roughly 78% being singletons. The CDR3 covers 14 residues. J lost 8 bases, V lost 3 bases, and 4 bases had no gene match. CDR1 is SGHAT, CDR2 FQNNGV, per germline. The sequenced sample was peripheral blood. The J gene is TRBJ2-4, the V gene TRBV11-2; 10 bases map to TRBD1. The receptor was derived from a man in his 70s with acute or convalescent COVID-19. The CDR3 region is CASSFGQGGDIQYF. The CDR3 DNA follows: TGTGCCAGCAGCTTTGGACAGGGGGGTGACATTCAGTACTTC.